A single sample gave rise to the 29 T cell receptor beta chains below, sequenced in a study of blood T cell repertoires in COVID-19. Method: immunoSEQ multiplex PCR; TCRdb's copy keeps in-frame clones and lacks some. This table holds about 270,000 clones, more than 80% found once. The sequencing input was PBMCs or T cells enriched from blood (not recorded which). The source is a woman under 30 who had recovered from COVID-19.

This clone was found once. The gene calls are TRBV5-1 and TRBJ2-5; the match to TRBD2 covers 7 bases. The V gene's germline CDR1 is SGHRS and CDR2 YFSETQ. The ends lost 1 base at V and 4 bases at J; junction bases unmatched: 1. The CDR3 sequence is 13 residues long. The CDR3 loop reads CASSLPGGETQYF. CDR3 DNA sequence: TGCGCCAGCAGCTTGCCGGGGGGAGAGACCCAGTACTTC. Full variable domain (missing parts from reference TRBV5-1 and TRBJ2-5): KAGVTQTPRYLIKTRGQQVTLSCSPISGHRSVSWYQQTPGQGLQFLFEYFSETQRNKGNFPGRFSGRQFSNSRSEMNVSTLELGDSALYLCASSLPGGETQYFGPGTRLLVL.

V and J are TRBV7-3 and TRBJ2-1; 13 bases fit TRBD2. V shed 1 base and J 2 bases; nucleotides not matched to a gene: 8. Germline CDR1 reads SGHTA; CDR2 reads FQGTGA. CDR3 length: 19 amino acids. The CDR3 reads CASSLILAGGPTTYNEQFF. The CDR3 DNA reads TGTGCCAGCAGCTTAATACTAGCGGGGGGGCCAACGACCTACAATGAGCAGTTCTTC.

The V call is TRBV2, the J call TRBJ1-3; 7 bases are shared with TRBD1. The CDR3 is 18 residues long. CDR1 and CDR2 from the germline V gene are SNHLY and FYNNEI. V was clipped by 1 base and J by 6 bases; unmatched bases: 15. The CDR3 DNA sequence: TGTGCCAGCAGTGAAGATGGGCCGGGACAGAGCTACCCAAACACCATATATTTT. Translating it yields CASSEDGPGQSYPNTIYF.

CDR3 DNA sequence: TGCAGCGTTGGATCACCGGGACAGGGCCATCCGGCCCAGCATTTT. Translating gives CSVGSPGQGHPAQHF. This sequence joins TRBV29-1 and TRBJ1-5; 9 nucleotides match TRBD1. The CDR3 has 15 residues. Germline-derived CDR1 and CDR2 are SQVTM and ANQGSEA. The trim removed 4 bases at V and 11 bases at J, leaving 15 bases unmatched.

This clone was recorded only once. V usage is TRBV18 and J usage is TRBJ1-5; 7 bases fit TRBD1. The CDR3 has 15 residues. From germline, CDR1 is KGHSH and CDR2 LQKENI. J was trimmed by 6 bases and V by 6 bases; bases with no gene match: 11. CDR3 nucleotides: TGTGCCAGCTCGGACCGGGACAGAGGGAGTCAGCCCCAGCATTTT. Amino acid sequence: CASSDRDRGSQPQHF.

J is TRBJ1-4 and V is TRBV5-1; 7 bases are shared with TRBD1. This CDR3 comprises 15 residues. V lost 4 bases, J lost 6 bases, and 9 bases stayed unmatched. The germline gives CDR1 SGHRS, CDR2 YFSETQ. CDR3 DNA: TGCGCCAGCAGCCCTATTACAGGGGCGGATGAAAAACTGTTTTTT. Residues: CASSPITGADEKLFF. The full variable domain, completed using reference TRBV5-1 and TRBJ1-4, is KAGVTQTPRYLIKTRGQQVTLSCSPISGHRSVSWYQQTPGQGLQFLFEYFSETQRNKGNFPGRFSGRQFSNSRSEMNVSTLELGDSALYLCASSPITGADEKLFFGSGTQLSVL.

V gene TRBV2 combines with J gene TRBJ1-2; TRBD1 agrees at 9 bases. The CDR3 is 13 residues long. With V trimmed by 4 bases and J by 8 bases, 5 bases remained unmatched. Germline V gives CDR1 SNHLY, CDR2 FYNNEI. This CDR3 reads CASSVGTGRGYTF. The CDR3 DNA is TGTGCCAGCAGTGTAGGGACAGGGCGCGGCTACACCTTC.

The V gene is TRBV18, the J gene TRBJ1-4; no firm D call. The CDR3 runs 12 residues. Per the germline V gene, CDR1 is KGHSH and CDR2 is LQKENI. Trimming removed 2 bases at V and 7 bases at J, with 5 bases between. The chain's CDR3 is CASSPGREKLFF. CDR3 DNA sequence: TGTGCCAGCTCACCAGGGCGTGAAAAACTGTTTTTT.

This chain links TRBV5-1 with TRBJ2-3; 10 bases agree with TRBD1. From germline, CDR1 is SGHRS and CDR2 YFSETQ. The CDR3 runs 16 residues. The J segment lost 4 bases and the V segment lost 4 bases, leaving 9 bases of the junction unmatched. The DNA of the CDR3 is TGCGCCAGCAGCGGGACGACAGGGGGCAATGCAGATACGCAGTATTTT. The encoded protein is CASSGTTGGNADTQYF.

The gene calls are TRBV5-4 and TRBJ2-7; 9 nucleotides match TRBD1. Germline V lookup: CDR1 SGHNT, CDR2 YYREEE (reference sequence). The CDR3 contains 17 residues. J lost 1 base, V lost 3 bases, and 11 bases had no gene match. DNA of the CDR3: TGTGCCAGCAGCTCGTCCAGGGACAGGGACTCGTCCTACGAGCAGTACTTC. Translating it yields CASSSSRDRDSSYEQYF.

This chain uses TRBV4-1 with TRBJ1-6; TRBD1 agrees at 8 bases. CDR3 length: 16 residues. Germline V gives CDR1 MGHRA, CDR2 YSYEKL. With V trimmed by 0 bases and J by 7 bases, 5 bases remained unmatched. As DNA, the CDR3 is TGCGCCAGCAGCCAAGAACAGGGGGTGAAGAATTCACCCCTCCACTTT. This sequence encodes CASSQEQGVKNSPLHF.

J is TRBJ1-4 and V is TRBV19; TRBD1 might be the D (6 bases). Germline values: CDR1 LNHDA, CDR2 SQIVND (reference sequence). Trimming pared 8 bases from V and 7 bases from J, leaving 17 bases between. This CDR3 comprises 14 residues. The CDR3 DNA reads TGTGCCAGTTGCGTGGGACATCTAGGTGAAAAACTGTTTTTT. It yields the protein CASCVGHLGEKLFF. Complete variable domain (other parts from reference TRBV19 and TRBJ1-4): DGGITQSPKYLFRKEGQNVTLSCEQNLNHDAMYWYRQDPGQGLRLIYYSQIVNDFQKGDIAEGYSVSREKKESFPLTVTSAQKNPTAFYLCASCVGHLGEKLFFGSGTQLSVL.

The J gene is TRBJ1-2, the V gene TRBV9; D is ambiguous. V lost 2 bases, J lost 3 bases, and 17 bases lay in between. Germline values: CDR1 SGDLS, CDR2 YYNGEE. This CDR3 spans 16 amino acids. The CDR3 region is CASSVRPGLEDYGYTF. As DNA, the CDR3 is TGTGCCAGCAGCGTTCGGCCGGGGTTAGAAGACTATGGCTACACCTTC.

This rearrangement joins TRBV2 to TRBJ1-5; tentatively, D is TRBD1 (5 bases). V lost 4 bases and J 6 bases, leaving 13 bases between the germline ends. Germline CDR1 is SNHLY and CDR2 is FYNNEI. CDR3 length: 14 residues. The DNA of the CDR3 is TGTGCCAGCAGTGGGGAGGCAAGGGGTCAGCCCCAGCATTTT. Residues: CASSGEARGQPQHF.

The chain joins TRBV6-5 to TRBJ2-7, with TRBD1 matching 7 bases. Trimming took 6 bases from V and 6 from J; bases not matched to a gene: 5. Germline CDR1 is MNHEY and CDR2 is SVGAGI. The CDR3 has 12 residues. The CDR3 sequence is CASSDRVREQYF. CDR3 in DNA: TGTGCCAGCAGCGACAGGGTCCGCGAGCAGTACTTC.

This sequence joins TRBV29-1 and TRBJ1-2; possible D gene TRBD1, 5 bases. CDR1 and CDR2 from the germline V gene are SQVTM and ANQGSEA. The CDR3 length is 14 residues. V gave up 6 bases and J gave up 4 bases, with 18 bases separating them. The CDR3 DNA is TGCAGCGTGCCCGACAGCCTGTCCGGCTATGGCTACACCTTC. Translated: CSVPDSLSGYGYTF.

The rearrangement links TRBV7-2 to TRBJ1-6, with TRBD1 matching over 8 bases. V shed 5 bases and J 7 bases; nucleotides not matched to a gene: 13. The germline CDR1 and CDR2 sequences are SGHTA and FQGNSA. CDR3 length: 17 amino acids. DNA of the CDR3: TGTGCCAGCAGCCTCTTAGGGCAGGGGGCGCAAAATTCACCCCTCCACTTT. Amino acid sequence: CASSLLGQGAQNSPLHF.

The chain combines TRBV27 with TRBJ2-7; 7 bases agree with TRBD1. Germline CDR1 reads MNHEY; CDR2 reads SMNVEV (reference sequence). J gave up 5 bases and V 6 bases, and 10 bases lay outside the gene matches. The CDR3 sequence is 14 residues long. DNA of the CDR3: TGTGCCAGCAGGATATCCGGGACAGACCACGAGCAGTACTTC. Protein product: CASRISGTDHEQYF.

This chain uses TRBV6-6 with TRBJ1-1; D ambiguous. Deletions cut 0 bases from V and 2 bases from J, with 10 bases between. CDR1 is MNHNY, CDR2 SVGAGI, per germline (reference sequence). The CDR3 covers 15 residues. In nucleotides, the CDR3 is TGTGCCAGCAGTTACTCGAATCAGATTAACACTGAAGCTTTCTTT. This codes for CASSYSNQINTEAFF.

This chain uses TRBV29-1 with TRBJ2-4; TRBD1 matches at 8 bases. The CDR3 sequence is 14 residues long. The trim removed 6 bases at V and 9 bases at J, leaving 13 bases unmatched. Germline V CDR1 and CDR2: SQVTM, ANQGSEA. The CDR3 here is CSVRTGTGGGIQYF. CDR3 bases: TGCAGCGTACGCACCGGGACAGGTGGAGGCATTCAGTACTTC.

The chain is built from TRBV24-1 and TRBJ2-3; a weak D match, TRBD1 (5 bases). Germline loops: CDR1 KGHDR, CDR2 SFDVKD. This CDR3 is built from 16 residues. The V gene lost 2 bases and the J gene lost 0 bases, with 11 bases spanning the gap. The CDR3 here is CATSDYQGSSTDTQYF. The CDR3 DNA reads as TGTGCCACCAGTGATTATCAGGGATCTAGCACAGATACGCAGTATTTT.

J is TRBJ2-1 and V is TRBV15; 7 bases match TRBD1. The germline CDR1 and CDR2 sequences are LNHNV and YYDKDF (reference sequence). This CDR3 contains 15 residues. V shed 7 bases and J 6 bases; nucleotides not matched to a gene: 12. The CDR3: CATTLRQGRRNEQFF. In nucleotides, the CDR3 is TGTGCCACCACTTTAAGACAGGGAAGGCGCAATGAGCAGTTCTTC.

The chain uses TRBV25-1 and TRBJ2-5; D is ambiguous. Trimming shortened V by 3 bases and J by 2 bases, and 10 bases separated the two germline ends. The CDR3 runs to 14 residues. CDR1 is MGHDK and CDR2 is SYGVNS in the germline V gene. The CDR3 sequence is CASSDYRVQETQYF. The CDR3, as DNA: TGTGCCAGCAGTGATTACCGGGTTCAAGAGACCCAGTACTTC.

This rearrangement joins TRBV7-9 to TRBJ2-3; the D is unclear. Germline CDR1 and CDR2: SEHNR and FQNEAQ (reference sequence). The ends were cut back, 3 bases at V and 7 bases at J, with 5 bases in the middle. The CDR3 covers 11 residues. CDR3 sequence: CASSFSHTQYF. The CDR3 DNA sequence: TGTGCCAGCAGCTTTAGCCATACGCAGTATTTT. Together with reference TRBV7-9 and TRBJ2-3, the CDR3 gives the full variable domain: DTGVSQNPRHKITKRGQNVTFRCDPISEHNRLYWYRQTLGQGPEFLTYFQNEAQLEKSRLLSDRFSAERPKGSFSTLEIQRTEQGDSAMYLCASSFSHTQYFGPGTRLTVL.

The chain combines TRBV6-4 with TRBJ2-7; 7 bases are shared with TRBD2. Per germline, CDR1 MRHNA and CDR2 SNTAGT. J lost 4 bases, V lost 10 bases, and 16 bases had no gene match. The length of the CDR3 is 15 residues. CDR3 in DNA: TGTGCCACCTCCTACCTGGCTAGCGGTGCTTACGAGCAGTACTTC. Protein product: CATSYLASGAYEQYF.

The genes are TRBV5-6 and TRBJ1-6; 10 bases map to TRBD1. Trimming cost V 2 bases and J 5 bases; bases outside gene matches: 1. Germline V gene lookup returns CDR1 SGHDT and CDR2 YYEEEE. CDR3 size: 15 residues. CDR3 loop: CASSFGTGDNSPLHF. CDR3 coding DNA: TGTGCCAGCAGCTTCGGGACAGGGGATAATTCACCCCTCCACTTT. Variable domain in full (rest from reference TRBV5-6 and TRBJ1-6): DAGVTQSPTHLIKTRGQQVTLRCSPKSGHDTVSWYQQALGQGPQFIFQYYEEEERQRGNFPDRFSGHQFPNYSSELNVNALLLGDSALYLCASSFGTGDNSPLHFGNGTRLTVT.

The chain joins TRBV27 to TRBJ2-7, with D tentatively TRBD2 (7 bases). Trimming took off 4 bases at V and 4 bases at J, with 17 bases between the two ends. Germline values: CDR1 MNHEY, CDR2 SMNVEV (reference sequence). CDR3 length equals 15 residues. DNA of the CDR3: TGTGCCAGCAGTTCTCCTTCGGAGGGGGGGTACGAGCAGTACTTC. Encoded protein: CASSSPSEGGYEQYF.

This chain uses TRBV6-4 with TRBJ2-2; 8 bases align to TRBD2. The V segment lost 6 bases and the J segment 0 bases; nucleotides outside the gene matches: 3. Germline CDR1 reads MRHNA; CDR2 reads SNTAGT. This CDR3 region has 15 residues. The CDR3 sequence is CASSDGGANTGELFF. The CDR3 nucleotides read TGTGCCAGCAGCGACGGGGGGGCGAACACCGGGGAGCTGTTTTTT.

The chain has TRBV11-2 and TRBJ1-3; 7 bases match TRBD1. Germline trimming cut 5 bases from V and 2 bases from J; bases unmatched to any gene: 3. Germline CDR1 is SGHAT and CDR2 is FQNNGV. The CDR3 loop spans 14 amino acids. The DNA of the CDR3 is TGTGCCAGCAGCCAAGGGGGCGCTGGAAACACCATATATTTT. Protein product: CASSQGGAGNTIYF.